What follows is one TCR beta chain and its context. The antigen is not known. This sample stems from a study of T cell responses to AZD1222 COVID-19 vaccine. General study points: At baseline, just five or six AZD1222 recipients tested seropositive. Spike-specific TCR breadth and depth grew following two AZD1222 doses. Clonal diversity was possibly underestimated; the donors were predominantly white British and more often female. CD4 TCRs associated with vaccination spanned spike, dominating at 160-218 and 743-854.

The CDR3 is made up of 15 amino acids. The V and J ends lost 4 bases and 5 bases respectively, with 18 bases between them. CDR1 MNHEY and CDR2 SVGEGT come from the germline V gene. The table came from immunoSEQ multiplex PCR; TCRdb's copy has only in-frame clones and leaves some out. The profile shows just under 55,000 clones, around nine tenths of them singletons. The receptor comes from an adult in good health. The chain links TRBV6-2 or TRBV6-3 to TRBJ2-7, with TRBD2 as a possible D gene (6 bases). The input for sequencing was peripheral blood, taken on day 0 of AZD1222 vaccination. In DNA form, the CDR3 reads TGTGCCAGCAGTTCCAACCCGACTAGTGGCCACGAGCAGTACTTC. Its translation is CASSSNPTSGHEQYF.